Listed below are T cell receptor beta chains from one sample, sequenced in a study of T cell responses to AZD1222 COVID-19 vaccine. Generated by immunoSEQ multiplex PCR, the TCRdb table keeps only in-frame clones and is missing some. Of 140,000 to 150,000 clones listed, around 90% were seen once; the top ten hold 7.5% to 9.5%. The input for sequencing was peripheral blood, taken 28 days after the second dose of the MenACWY control vaccine. These receptor sequences come from an adult who received the MenACWY meningococcal vaccine as a control. Each CDR3 is given with its conserved first and last residue. Fields, in order: D gene, clone size, J gene, V gene, CDR3 DNA, CDR3 protein. D genes are given only for firm matches. Part of the rows lack a size; the others show once, few, many or a class for expanded clones.

D: .
size: .
J: TRBJ2-6
V: TRBV5-6
DNA: TGTGCCAGCAGCTTAGCAGTCTCTGGGGCCAACGTCCTGACTTTC
CDR3: CASSLAVSGANVLTF

D: .
size: .
J: TRBJ2-3
V: TRBV3-1/TRBV3-2
DNA: TGTGCCAGCAGCCCCCGGACGGAGACAGATACGCAGTATTTT
CDR3: CASSPRTETDTQYF

D: .
size: .
J: TRBJ1-1
V: TRBV4-3
DNA: TGCGCCAGCAGCCCGCATGCGGGGATGAACACTGAAGCTTTCTTT
CDR3: CASSPHAGMNTEAFF

D: .
size: .
J: TRBJ1-4
V: TRBV29-1
DNA: TGCAGCGTTGAAGACTATACCAGACCAGGGAGGGGTTTGCTTTTT
CDR3: CSVEDYTRPGRGLLF

D: .
size: .
J: TRBJ2-3
V: TRBV19
DNA: TGTGCCAGTAGTATAGACAGGCCGCGGGATACGCAGTATTTT
CDR3: CASSIDRPRDTQYF

D: .
size: .
J: TRBJ2-5
V: TRBV7-9
DNA: TGTGCCAGCAGCGGTAGGGCAGGGGAAGAGACCCAGTACTTC
CDR3: CASSGRAGEETQYF

D: TRBD1
size: .
J: TRBJ2-5
V: TRBV7-9
DNA: TGTGCCAGCAGCCTAGACAGGGTCCAAGAGACCCAGTACTTC
CDR3: CASSLDRVQETQYF

D: .
size: .
J: TRBJ2-2
V: TRBV10-1
DNA: TGCGCCAGCAGTGCCCAGATGAACACCGGGGAGCTGTTTTTT
CDR3: CASSAQMNTGELFF

D: .
size: .
J: TRBJ1-1
V: TRBV4-3
DNA: TGCGCCAGCAGCCAAGATAGGGGGGGGAACACTGAAGCTTTCTTT
CDR3: CASSQDRGGNTEAFF

D: TRBD2
size: .
J: TRBJ2-3
V: TRBV9
DNA: TGTGCCAGCAGCGTAATTTCTAGCGGGACAGATACGCAGTATTTT
CDR3: CASSVISSGTDTQYF

D: .
size: once
J: TRBJ1-3
V: TRBV13
DNA: TGTGCCAGCAGCCGAACCCGACAGTTTCTCTCTGGAAACACCATATATTTT
CDR3: CASSRTRQFLSGNTIYF

D: .
size: .
J: TRBJ2-1
V: TRBV12-3/TRBV12-4
DNA: TGTGCCAGCAGTTTGTTCGGGTTAGAGCAGTTCTTC
CDR3: CASSLFGLEQFF

D: .
size: .
J: TRBJ1-5
V: TRBV28
DNA: TGTGCCAGCAGTTTATTTCTAGGGACGGATCAGCCCCAGCATTTT
CDR3: CASSLFLGTDQPQHF

D: TRBD2
size: .
J: TRBJ2-5
V: TRBV28
DNA: TGTGCCAGCAGGAGTTATAGCGGGAGGCAAGAGACCCAGTACTTC
CDR3: CASRSYSGRQETQYF

D: .
size: .
J: TRBJ2-1
V: TRBV6-5
DNA: TGTGCCAGCAGTTACTCGATAGACTACTCCTACAATGAGCAGTTCTTC
CDR3: CASSYSIDYSYNEQFF

D: TRBD2
size: once
J: TRBJ2-1
V: TRBV27
DNA: TGTGCCAGCAGTTTACTAGCGGGGGTGGGCGATGAGCAGTTCTTC
CDR3: CASSLLAGVGDEQFF

D: .
size: .
J: TRBJ2-7
V: TRBV28
DNA: TGTGCCAGCAGGGGAACCGGGACGGCCTACGAGCAGTACTTC
CDR3: CASRGTGTAYEQYF